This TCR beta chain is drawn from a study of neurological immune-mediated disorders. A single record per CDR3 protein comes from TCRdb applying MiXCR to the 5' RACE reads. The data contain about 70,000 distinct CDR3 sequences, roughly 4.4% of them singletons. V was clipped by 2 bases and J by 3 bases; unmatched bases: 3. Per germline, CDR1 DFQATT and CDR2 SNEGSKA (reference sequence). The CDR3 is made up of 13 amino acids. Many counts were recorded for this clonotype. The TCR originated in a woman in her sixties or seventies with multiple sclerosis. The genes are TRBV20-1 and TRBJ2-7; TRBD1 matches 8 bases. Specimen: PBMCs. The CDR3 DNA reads TGCAGTGCTAGAACAGGGGGAGACTACGAGCAGTACTTC. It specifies CSARTGGDYEQYF.